This T cell receptor (beta chain) came from a study of cytomegalovirus exposure and HLA in healthy donors. Primers for the PCR totalled 60 Vbeta and 13 Jbeta. The assay was immunoSEQ multiplex PCR, and TCRdb's table has in-frame clones only and misses some. This table holds some 87,000 clones, around 77% found once. The V gene's germline CDR1 is MGHRA and CDR2 YSYEKL. This CDR3 region has 16 residues. V shed 0 bases, J shed 4 bases, and the junction held 6 bases outside the gene matches. The chain couples TRBV4-1 to TRBJ1-5; 7 bases fit TRBD1. The sequenced material came from PBMCs. The TCR sequence derives from a middle-aged woman in good health and CMV-seropositive. CDR3: CASSQDPGTVNQPQHF. CDR3 DNA sequence: TGCGCCAGCAGCCAAGATCCCGGGACAGTTAATCAGCCCCAGCATTTT.